Each of the 23 T cell receptor beta chains below was sequenced from the same sample in a study of cytomegalovirus exposure and HLA in healthy donors. The primer mix had 60 Vbeta and 13 Jbeta primers. Profiling relied on immunoSEQ multiplex PCR, and the TCRdb table lists in-frame clones only, not all of them. The data contain about 90,000 clones, around 84% of them singletons. Material: PBMCs. The receptors come from a man aged 18 to 30 in good health and CMV-seronegative.

This chain uses TRBV18 with TRBJ2-1, with 7 bases fitting TRBD2. The length of the CDR3 is 15 residues. Germline CDR1 and CDR2: KGHSH and LQKENI. J lost 0 bases, V lost 6 bases, and 5 bases had no gene match. The CDR3 spells CASSAGVSSYNEQFF. The CDR3, as DNA: TGTGCCAGCTCGGCGGGAGTTAGCTCCTACAATGAGCAGTTCTTC.

The rearrangement joins TRBV18 to TRBJ2-7, with D possibly being TRBD1 (6 bases). This CDR3 contains 14 residues. CDR1 and CDR2 (germline): KGHSH, LQKENI. Trimming shortened V by 3 bases and J by 2 bases, and 11 bases separated the two germline ends. Written as DNA, the CDR3 is TGTGCCAGCTCACCGTACGGACAGACCTACGAGCAGTACTTC. This sequence encodes CASSPYGQTYEQYF.

This chain uses TRBV4-1 with TRBJ2-5; maybe TRBD2 (6 bases). The CDR3 contains 16 residues. The germline V and J ends were trimmed by 0 bases and 3 bases, with 14 bases remaining between them. The germline V gene has CDR1 MGHRA and CDR2 YSYEKL. The CDR3 is CASSQEELGGEETQYF. The CDR3 DNA reads TGCGCCAGCAGCCAAGAGGAGTTGGGCGGGGAAGAGACCCAGTACTTC.

The chain recombines TRBV27 with TRBJ1-5; possibly TRBD1 for D (5 bases). Germline values: CDR1 MNHEY, CDR2 SMNVEV (reference sequence). V lost 3 bases and J lost 1, with 10 bases in between. The CDR3 is 15 residues long. The CDR3 reads CASSFYQGSNQPQHF. The CDR3 DNA reads as TGTGCCAGCAGTTTTTACCAGGGAAGCAATCAGCCCCAGCATTTT.

The genes are TRBV19 and TRBJ1-2, with 10 bases that match TRBD1. With V trimmed by 3 bases and J by 2 bases, 6 bases remained unmatched. Per germline, CDR1 LNHDA and CDR2 SQIVND (reference sequence). This CDR3 is 16 amino acids long. The CDR3 nucleotides are TGTGCCAGTAGTATCCGACAGGGGGCGCAGAACTATGGCTACACCTTC. Its translation is CASSIRQGAQNYGYTF. Supplemented by reference TRBV19 and TRBJ1-2, the full variable domain reads DGGITQSPKYLFRKEGQNVTLSCEQNLNHDAMYWYRQDPGQGLRLIYYSQIVNDFQKGDIAEGYSVSREKKESFPLTVTSAQKNPTAFYLCASSIRQGAQNYGYTFGSGTRLTVV.

The CDR3: CASSLAWRQQNTEAFF. The CDR3, as DNA: TGTGCCAGCAGCTTGGCTTGGCGGCAGCAGAACACTGAAGCTTTCTTT. This chain connects TRBV5-6 to TRBJ1-1; no firm D call. Germline V CDR1 and CDR2: SGHDT, YYEEEE. The CDR3 contains 16 residues. V shed 0 bases and J shed 1 base, with 13 bases lying between them.

The chain uses TRBV5-1 and TRBJ2-7; TRBD1 matches 9 bases. J was trimmed by 4 bases and V by 4 bases; bases with no gene match: 6. The CDR3 spans 14 residues. The germline V gene encodes CDR1 SGHRS and CDR2 YFSETQ. CDR3 protein: CASSPGQGPYEQYF. The CDR3 nucleotides read TGCGCCAGCAGCCCGGGACAGGGACCATACGAGCAGTACTTC.

V usage is TRBV14 and J usage is TRBJ1-1; D is possibly TRBD1 (5 bases). CDR3 length: 19 residues. Between the trimmed V and J ends, which lost 0 bases and 0 bases, there was a span of 20 bases. Germline V gives CDR1 SGHDN, CDR2 FVKESK. This CDR3 is CASSQEGHWGVGMNTEAFF. CDR3 sequence (DNA): TGTGCCAGCAGCCAAGAAGGACACTGGGGGGTCGGAATGAACACTGAAGCTTTCTTT.

V usage is TRBV7-9 and J usage is TRBJ1-1, with D perhaps TRBD1 (5 bases). The ends were cut back, 2 bases at V and 10 bases at J, with 17 bases in the middle. The CDR3 consists of 14 residues. CDR1 SEHNR and CDR2 FQNEAQ come from the germline V gene (reference sequence). Here the CDR3 DNA reads TGTGCCAGCAGCTTATCATTGGGGCTCGGGCGAGCTTTCTTT. Its translation is CASSLSLGLGRAFF.

The chain joins TRBV5-6 to TRBJ2-7; TRBD1 matches 8 bases. The germline gives CDR1 SGHDT, CDR2 YYEEEE. The CDR3 length is 14 residues. Trimming cost V 4 bases and J 6 bases; bases outside gene matches: 9. The CDR3 sequence is CASSADRAVSEQYF. CDR3 DNA sequence: TGTGCCAGCAGCGCGGACAGGGCTGTGAGCGAGCAGTACTTC.

This clone was picked up one time. At one boundary the junction diverges from the germline segment, which might be a read error. The J gene is TRBJ1-2, the V gene TRBV5-6; D is undetermined. CDR1 SGHDT and CDR2 YYEEEE come from the germline V gene. This CDR3 is 15 amino acids long. As DNA, the CDR3 is TGTGCCAGCAGATTGGGAGGATTCCCCCGCTATGGCTACACCTTC. It translates to CASRLGGFPRYGYTF.

The CDR3 sequence is CASSEGYGTGVGQPQHF. The CDR3 bases are TGTGCCAGCAGTGAAGGGTACGGGACAGGGGTAGGGCAGCCCCAGCATTTT. This rearrangement joins TRBV6-1 to TRBJ1-5; 10 bases are shared with TRBD1. The CDR3 is 17 amino acids. The V and J ends lost 1 base and 7 bases, in that order; junction bases with no gene match: 10. Germline assignment: CDR1 MNHNS and CDR2 SASEGT.

The rearrangement uses TRBV28 and TRBJ1-2, with D possibly being TRBD1 (6 bases). Germline V gene lookup returns CDR1 MDHEN and CDR2 SYDVKM. V lost 3 bases to trimming and J lost 7 bases, with 18 bases between them. This CDR3 spans 15 amino acids. The DNA for the CDR3 is TGTGCCAGCAGTTTGACAGGACTTTCGTTTTTTGGCTACACCTTC. Encoded protein: CASSLTGLSFFGYTF.

The chain joins TRBV30 to TRBJ1-2; D might be TRBD1 (6 bases). This CDR3 spans 13 amino acids. Germline V gene lookup returns CDR1 GTSNPN and CDR2 SVGIG (reference sequence). V lost 2 bases to trimming and J lost 4 bases, with 11 bases between them. CDR3 region: CAWSNRAVYGYTF. CDR3 nucleotide sequence: TGTGCCTGGAGTAACAGGGCCGTCTATGGCTACACCTTC.

V and J are TRBV19 and TRBJ2-7; 8 bases line up with TRBD2. Germline CDR1 LNHDA, CDR2 SQIVND (reference sequence). CDR3 length: 16 amino acids. The ends lost 0 bases at V and 4 bases at J; junction bases unmatched: 8. Here the CDR3 reads CASSIDLREGLYEQYF. CDR3 nucleotide sequence: TGTGCCAGTAGTATAGACCTCCGGGAGGGTTTGTACGAGCAGTACTTC.

The chain carries TRBV2 and TRBJ2-1; the match to TRBD2 covers 7 bases. CDR1 and CDR2 (germline): SNHLY, FYNNEI. Germline trimming cut 3 bases from V and 15 bases from J; bases unmatched to any gene: 2. CDR3 length: 10 residues. As DNA, the CDR3 is TGTGCCAGCAGTGACTCGGGGGGGTTCTTC. Translation: CASSDSGGFF.

V and J are TRBV7-3 and TRBJ2-4; weak D call: TRBD1 (6 bases). This CDR3 spans 17 amino acids. V dropped 3 bases and J dropped 0 bases, with 15 bases sitting between them. In germline, CDR1 is SGHTA, CDR2 FQGTGA. The CDR3 sequence is CASSFFARGVAKNIQYF. The CDR3 DNA is TGTGCCAGCAGCTTTTTTGCCAGGGGAGTAGCCAAAAACATTCAGTACTTC. Supplemented by reference TRBV7-3 and TRBJ2-4, the full variable domain reads GAGVSQTPSNKVTEKGKYVELRCDPISGHTALYWYRQSLGQGPEFLIYFQGTGAADDSGLPNDRFFAVRPEGSVSTLKIQRTERGDSAVYLCASSFFARGVAKNIQYFGAGTRLSVL.

The chain employs TRBV5-1 and TRBJ1-1; TRBD1 is a possible D gene (5 bases). This CDR3 has 15 amino acids. Germline CDR1 is SGHRS and CDR2 is YFSETQ. The V and J ends lost 1 base and 0 bases respectively, with 10 bases between them. CDR3 residues: CASSLSTGVNTEAFF. CDR3 DNA sequence: TGCGCCAGCAGCTTGAGTACGGGGGTGAACACTGAAGCTTTCTTT.

This chain connects TRBV28 to TRBJ2-2, with unresolved D. V lost 6 bases and J 5 bases, leaving 13 bases between the germline ends. The length of the CDR3 is 14 residues. Germline V gene data show CDR1 as MDHEN and CDR2 as SYDVKM. In DNA, the CDR3 is TGTGCCAGCAGCCCAATGGTGCGGACCGGGGAGCTGTTTTTT. Protein: CASSPMVRTGELFF.

The chain combines TRBV12-5 with TRBJ1-3; 8 nucleotides agree with TRBD1. CDR3 length: 16 amino acids. Germline V lookup: CDR1 LGHNT, CDR2 FRNRAP. V lost 3 bases, J lost 0 bases, and 4 bases stayed unmatched. CDR3 in DNA: TGTGCTAGTGGTTTAGGACAGGGCTACTCTGGAAACACCATATATTTT. It yields the protein CASGLGQGYSGNTIYF.

CDR3: CASSSIRAGGPETQYF. The CDR3 DNA reads as TGCGCCAGCAGCTCCATAAGAGCGGGAGGGCCGGAGACCCAGTACTTC. The rearrangement links TRBV5-1 to TRBJ2-5, with 10 bases matching TRBD2. Germline-derived CDR1 and CDR2 are SGHRS and YFSETQ. The CDR3 sequence is 16 residues long. The ends lost 3 bases at V and 5 bases at J; junction bases unmatched: 10.

V and J are TRBV28 and TRBJ1-5, with D hard to call. With 5 bases removed from V and 5 bases from J, the gap between germline ends came to 7 bases. The CDR3 is 12 residues long. CDR1 MDHEN and CDR2 SYDVKM come from the germline V gene. CDR3 residues: CASSPPYQPQHF. The CDR3 region has the DNA TGTGCCAGCAGTCCCCCTTATCAGCCCCAGCATTTT.

The gene calls are TRBV7-2 and TRBJ2-5; 12 nucleotides match TRBD2. CDR3 size: 17 residues. With V trimmed by 1 base and J by 4 bases, 7 bases remained unmatched. CDR1 is SGHTA, CDR2 FQGNSA, per germline. The CDR3 DNA reads TGTGCCAGCAGCTTAGATAGTACTAGCGGGAGGCGAGAGACCCAGTACTTC. This sequence encodes CASSLDSTSGRRETQYF.